These T cell receptor beta chains were read from a single sample in a study of blood T cell repertoires in COVID-19. Libraries were prepared by immunoSEQ multiplex PCR; TCRdb keeps only in-frame clonotypes and omits some of them. The table has about 480,000 clones, approximately 88% seen once. The sequenced sample was peripheral blood. All receptors derive from a woman aged 50 to 65 with COVID-19, enrolled during active disease. Both conserved end residues are part of each CDR3. The order of the fields is V gene, D gene, CDR3 protein. D genes are given only for firm matches.

TRBV9	.	CASSVGSGFYEQYF
TRBV9	.	CASSQGYGYTF
TRBV18	TRBD1	CASSLLTGEETQYF
TRBV6-5	.	CASKMRGSEQYF
TRBV10-2	TRBD1	CATSDGRTGNTEAFF
TRBV19	TRBD1	CASSIGRQGPAESPLHF
TRBV6-6	TRBD1	CASSWRQGRNTEAFF
TRBV5-1	TRBD2	CASSSLTSGPEKFF
TRBV3-1/TRBV3-2	.	CASSQGLAIQETQYF
TRBV11-2	TRBD2	CASSPLSGEIHEQFF
TRBV2	.	CASSAQGILGEKLFF
TRBV2	TRBD1	CASSWGQVPAYEQYF
TRBV4-2	.	CASSQVTGDSYEQYF
TRBV10-2	.	CASSDSRYYGYTF
TRBV6-5	.	CASSRTVNTEAFF
TRBV25-1	.	CASSESGGANQPQHF
TRBV5-1	TRBD1	CASSWGTGYNSPLHF
TRBV4-1	TRBD1	CASSQGSTGPYGYTF